This paragraph reports one TCR beta chain. The same CDR3 also results from other DNA sequences found in this sample. The sample is drawn from a study of OX40 agonist ivuxolimab in advanced cancers. There are 15 residues in the CDR3. V lost 8 bases and J lost 5; bases outside the gene matches: 7. CDR1 is LNHDA, CDR2 SQIVND, per germline (reference sequence). Generated by immunoSEQ multiplex PCR, the TCRdb table keeps only in-frame clones and is missing some. The repertoire holds 2,000 to 2,500 clones, with about 73% as singletons. Sequenced material: CD4+ or CD8+ T cells sorted from blood, taken in a trial of the OX40 agonist ivuxolimab. The genes are TRBV19 and TRBJ1-5; 12 bases align to TRBD1. This sequence originates from an adult with an advanced solid tumor such as melanoma, head and neck, liver or kidney cancer. The CDR3 bases are TGTGCCAGTCGTGAGGGACAGGGGGCGGATCAGCCCCAGCATTTT. As protein: CASREGQGADQPQHF.